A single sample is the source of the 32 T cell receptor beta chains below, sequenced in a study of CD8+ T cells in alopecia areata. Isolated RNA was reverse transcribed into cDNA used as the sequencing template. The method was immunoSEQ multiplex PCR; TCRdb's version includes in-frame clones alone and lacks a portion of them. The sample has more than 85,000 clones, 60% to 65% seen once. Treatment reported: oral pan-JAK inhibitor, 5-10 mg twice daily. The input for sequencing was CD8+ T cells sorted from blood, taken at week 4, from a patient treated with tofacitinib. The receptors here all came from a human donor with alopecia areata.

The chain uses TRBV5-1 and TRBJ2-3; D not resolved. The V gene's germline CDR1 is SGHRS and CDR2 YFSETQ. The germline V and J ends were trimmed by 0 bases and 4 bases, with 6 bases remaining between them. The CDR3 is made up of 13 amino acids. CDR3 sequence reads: CASSLDVPDTQYF. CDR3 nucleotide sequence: TGCGCCAGCAGCTTGGATGTCCCAGATACGCAGTATTTT.

CDR3 protein: CASSQETAYNEQFF. The DNA of the CDR3 is TGCGCCAGCAGCCAAGAGACAGCATACAATGAGCAGTTCTTC. The chain combines TRBV4-1 with TRBJ2-1, with D perhaps matching TRBD1 (5 bases). CDR1 is MGHRA and CDR2 is YSYEKL in the germline V gene. The CDR3 is 14 amino acids. Between the trimmed V and J ends, which lost 0 bases and 4 bases, there was a span of 7 bases.

CDR3 sequence: CASSITRGREQFF. The CDR3 coding sequence is TGTGCCAGCAGCATCACGCGGGGCCGTGAGCAGTTCTTC. This sequence joins TRBV7-9 and TRBJ2-1; D is possibly TRBD2 (6 bases). Germline CDR1 SEHNR, CDR2 FQNEAQ (reference sequence). The V and J ends lost 5 bases and 9 bases respectively, with 14 bases between them. This CDR3 spans 13 amino acids.

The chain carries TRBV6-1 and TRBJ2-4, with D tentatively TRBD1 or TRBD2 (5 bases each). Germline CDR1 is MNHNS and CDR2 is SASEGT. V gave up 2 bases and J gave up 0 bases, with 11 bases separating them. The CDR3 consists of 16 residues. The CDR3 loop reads CASSEWVGEAKNIQYF. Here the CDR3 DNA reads TGTGCCAGCAGTGAATGGGTGGGGGAAGCCAAAAACATTCAGTACTTC.

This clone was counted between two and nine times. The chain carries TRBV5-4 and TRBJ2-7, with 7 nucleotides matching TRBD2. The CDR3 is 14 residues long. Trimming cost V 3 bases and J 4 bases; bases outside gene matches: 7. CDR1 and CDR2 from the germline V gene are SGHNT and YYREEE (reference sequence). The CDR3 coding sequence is TGTGCCAGCAGCTCGATGACTAGCTTGTACGAGCAGTACTTC. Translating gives CASSSMTSLYEQYF.

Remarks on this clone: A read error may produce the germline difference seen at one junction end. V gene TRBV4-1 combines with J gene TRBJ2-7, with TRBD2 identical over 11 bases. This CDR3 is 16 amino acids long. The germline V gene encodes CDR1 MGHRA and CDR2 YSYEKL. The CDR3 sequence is CSSSQVSTSGIREQYF. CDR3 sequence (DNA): TGCTCCAGCAGCCAAGTATCGACTAGCGGGATCCGCGAGCAGTACTTC.

This CDR3 is CASSLPVGQGHGYTF. The CDR3 DNA sequence: TGTGCCAGCAGCTTACCCGTCGGACAGGGCCATGGCTACACCTTC. The rearrangement uses TRBV7-6 and TRBJ1-2; 8 bases agree with TRBD1. CDR1 is SGHVS, CDR2 FNYEAQ, per germline. The ends lost 2 bases at V and 6 bases at J; junction bases unmatched: 8. This CDR3 has 15 residues.

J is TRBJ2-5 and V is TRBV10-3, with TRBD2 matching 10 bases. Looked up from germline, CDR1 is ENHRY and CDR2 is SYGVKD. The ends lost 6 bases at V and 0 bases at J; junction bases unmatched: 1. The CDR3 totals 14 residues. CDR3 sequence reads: CAIRAGGDQETQYF. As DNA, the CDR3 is TGTGCCATCAGAGCGGGAGGGGACCAAGAGACCCAGTACTTC.

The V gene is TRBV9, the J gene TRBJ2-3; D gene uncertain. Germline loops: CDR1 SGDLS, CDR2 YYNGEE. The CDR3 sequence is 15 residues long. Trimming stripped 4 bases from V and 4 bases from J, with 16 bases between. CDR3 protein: CASSPSIASSDTQYF. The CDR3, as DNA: TGTGCCAGCAGCCCCAGTATAGCCAGCTCAGATACGCAGTATTTT. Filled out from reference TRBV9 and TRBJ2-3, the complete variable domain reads DSGVTQTPKHLITATGQRVTLRCSPRSGDLSVYWYQQSLDQGLQFLIQYYNGEERAKGNILERFSAQQFPDLHSELNLSSLELGDSALYFCASSPSIASSDTQYFGPGTRLTVL.

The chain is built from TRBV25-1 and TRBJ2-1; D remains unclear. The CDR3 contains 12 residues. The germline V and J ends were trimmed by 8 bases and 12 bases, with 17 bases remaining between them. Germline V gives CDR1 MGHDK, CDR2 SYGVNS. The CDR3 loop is CASGFQEIRQFF. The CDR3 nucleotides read TGTGCCAGCGGATTCCAGGAGATTCGGCAGTTCTTC.

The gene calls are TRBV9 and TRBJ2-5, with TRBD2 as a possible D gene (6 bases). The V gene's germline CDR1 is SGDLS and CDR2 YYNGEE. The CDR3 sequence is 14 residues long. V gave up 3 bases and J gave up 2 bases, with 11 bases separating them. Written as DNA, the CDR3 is TGTGCCAGCAGCGAAACGGGACTTCAAGAGACCCAGTACTTC. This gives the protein CASSETGLQETQYF.

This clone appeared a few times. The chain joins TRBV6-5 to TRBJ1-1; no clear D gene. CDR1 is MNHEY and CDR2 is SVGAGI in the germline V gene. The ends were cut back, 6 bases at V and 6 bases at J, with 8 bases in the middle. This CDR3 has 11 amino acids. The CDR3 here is CASRTGPEAFF. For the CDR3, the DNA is TGTGCCAGCAGGACGGGCCCTGAAGCTTTCTTT.

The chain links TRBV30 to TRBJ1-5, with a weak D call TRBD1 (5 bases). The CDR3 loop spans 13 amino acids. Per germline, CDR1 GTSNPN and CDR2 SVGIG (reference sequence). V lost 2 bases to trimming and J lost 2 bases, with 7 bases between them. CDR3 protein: CAWSSGGNQPQHF. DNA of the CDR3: TGTGCCTGGAGTTCGGGGGGCAATCAGCCCCAGCATTTT.

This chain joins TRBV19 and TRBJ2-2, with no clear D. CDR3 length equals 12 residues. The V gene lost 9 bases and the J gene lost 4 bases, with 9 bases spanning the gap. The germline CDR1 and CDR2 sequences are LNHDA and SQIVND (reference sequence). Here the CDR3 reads CASSYPTGELFF. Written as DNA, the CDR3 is TGTGCCAGCAGTTACCCCACCGGGGAGCTGTTTTTT. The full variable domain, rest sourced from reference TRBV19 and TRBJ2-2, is DGGITQSPKYLFRKEGQNVTLSCEQNLNHDAMYWYRQDPGQGLRLIYYSQIVNDFQKGDIAEGYSVSREKKESFPLTVTSAQKNPTAFYLCASSYPTGELFFGEGSRLTVL.

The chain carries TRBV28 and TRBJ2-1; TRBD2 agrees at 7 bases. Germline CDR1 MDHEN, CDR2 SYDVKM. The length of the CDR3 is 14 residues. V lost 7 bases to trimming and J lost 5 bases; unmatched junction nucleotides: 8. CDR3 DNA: TGTGCCAGCATCACATCCGGGACTAACAATGAGCAGTTCTTC. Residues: CASITSGTNNEQFF.

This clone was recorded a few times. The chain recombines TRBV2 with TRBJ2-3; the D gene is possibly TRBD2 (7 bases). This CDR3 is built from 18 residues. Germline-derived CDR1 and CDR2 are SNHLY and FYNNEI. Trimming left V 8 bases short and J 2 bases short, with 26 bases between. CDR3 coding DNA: TGTGCCAGCGGGAGCCGACTAGAGGGGGGGAGGGACACAGATACGCAGTATTTT. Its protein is CASGSRLEGGRDTDTQYF.

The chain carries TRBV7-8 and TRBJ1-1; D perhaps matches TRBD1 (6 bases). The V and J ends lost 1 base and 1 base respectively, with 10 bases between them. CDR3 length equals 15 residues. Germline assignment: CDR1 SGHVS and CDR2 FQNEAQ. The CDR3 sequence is CASSLDQTGNTEAFF. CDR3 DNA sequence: TGTGCCAGCAGCTTAGACCAGACAGGGAACACTGAAGCTTTCTTT.

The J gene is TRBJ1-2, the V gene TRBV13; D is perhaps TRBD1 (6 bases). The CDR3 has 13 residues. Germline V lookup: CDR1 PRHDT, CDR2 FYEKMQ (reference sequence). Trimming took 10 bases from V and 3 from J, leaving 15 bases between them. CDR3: CATTTGTDYGYTF. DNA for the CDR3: TGTGCCACGACTACAGGGACTGACTATGGCTACACCTTC.

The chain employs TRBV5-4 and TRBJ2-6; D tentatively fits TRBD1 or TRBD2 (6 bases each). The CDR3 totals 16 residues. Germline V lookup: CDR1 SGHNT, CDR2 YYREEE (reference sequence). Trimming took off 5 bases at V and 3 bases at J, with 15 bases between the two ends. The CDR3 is CASRRGAGIGANVLTF. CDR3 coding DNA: TGTGCCAGCAGGAGGGGGGCTGGGATTGGGGCCAACGTCCTGACTTTC.

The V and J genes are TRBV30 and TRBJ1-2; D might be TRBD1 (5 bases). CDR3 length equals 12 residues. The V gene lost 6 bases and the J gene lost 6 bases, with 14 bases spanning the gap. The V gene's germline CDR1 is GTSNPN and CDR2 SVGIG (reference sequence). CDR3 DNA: TGTGCCTGTGGGGGTGTAGGGGATGGCTACACCTTC. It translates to CACGGVGDGYTF. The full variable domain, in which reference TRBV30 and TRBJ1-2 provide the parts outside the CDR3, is SQTIHQWPATLVQPVGSPLSLECTVEGTSNPNLYWYRQAAGRGLQLLFYSVGIGQISSEVPQNLSASRPQDRQFILSSKKLLLSDSGFYLCACGGVGDGYTFGSGTRLTVV.

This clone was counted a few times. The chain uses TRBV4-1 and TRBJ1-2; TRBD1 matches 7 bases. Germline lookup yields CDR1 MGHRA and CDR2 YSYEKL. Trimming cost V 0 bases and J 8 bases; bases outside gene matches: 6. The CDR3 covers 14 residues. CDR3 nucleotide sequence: TGCGCCAGCAGCCAAGAACAGAACAGGGGAGGCTACACCTTC. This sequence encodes CASSQEQNRGGYTF.

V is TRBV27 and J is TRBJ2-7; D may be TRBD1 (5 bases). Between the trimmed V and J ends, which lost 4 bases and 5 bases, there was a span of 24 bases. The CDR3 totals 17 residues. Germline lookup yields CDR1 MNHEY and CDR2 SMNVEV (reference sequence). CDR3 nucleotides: TGTGCCAGCAGTTCGATAAAAACAGGTTCTGGTTTCAACGAGCAGTACTTC. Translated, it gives CASSSIKTGSGFNEQYF.

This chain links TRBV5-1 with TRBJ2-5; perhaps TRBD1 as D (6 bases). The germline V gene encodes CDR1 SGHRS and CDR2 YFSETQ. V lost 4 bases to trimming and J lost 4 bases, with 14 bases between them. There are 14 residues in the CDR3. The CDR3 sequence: CASSPSGAGETQYF. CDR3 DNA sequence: TGCGCCAGCAGCCCCTCAGGGGCGGGAGAGACCCAGTACTTC.

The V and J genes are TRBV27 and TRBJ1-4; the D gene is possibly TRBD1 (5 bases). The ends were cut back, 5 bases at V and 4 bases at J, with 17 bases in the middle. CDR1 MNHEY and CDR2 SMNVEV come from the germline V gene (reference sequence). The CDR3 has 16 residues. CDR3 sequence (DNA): TGTGCCAGCAGTCCCGGCGGAGGGGCTGGTAATGAAAAACTGTTTTTT. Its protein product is CASSPGGGAGNEKLFF.

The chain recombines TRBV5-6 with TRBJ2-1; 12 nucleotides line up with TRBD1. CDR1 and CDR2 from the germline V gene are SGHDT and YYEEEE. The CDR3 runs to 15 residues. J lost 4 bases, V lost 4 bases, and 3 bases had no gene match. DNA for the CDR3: TGTGCCAGCAGCGTGGGACAGGGGGCTTACAATGAGCAGTTCTTC. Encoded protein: CASSVGQGAYNEQFF.

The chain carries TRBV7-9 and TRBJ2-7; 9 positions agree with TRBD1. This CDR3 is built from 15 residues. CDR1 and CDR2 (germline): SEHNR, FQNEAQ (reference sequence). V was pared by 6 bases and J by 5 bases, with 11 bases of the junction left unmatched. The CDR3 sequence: CASSPTGQGWNEQYF. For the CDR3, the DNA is TGTGCCAGCAGTCCGACGGGACAGGGTTGGAACGAGCAGTACTTC.

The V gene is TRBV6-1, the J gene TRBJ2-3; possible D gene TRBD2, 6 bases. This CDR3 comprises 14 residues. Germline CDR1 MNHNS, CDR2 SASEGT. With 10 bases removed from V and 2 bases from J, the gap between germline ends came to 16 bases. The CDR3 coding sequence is TGTGCCACTGATCGCGGAGGGGCCACAGATACGCAGTATTTT. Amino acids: CATDRGGATDTQYF.

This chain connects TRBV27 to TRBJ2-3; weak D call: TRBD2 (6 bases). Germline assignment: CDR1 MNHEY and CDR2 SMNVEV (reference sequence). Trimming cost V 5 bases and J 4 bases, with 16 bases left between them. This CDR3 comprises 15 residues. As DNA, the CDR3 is TGTGCCAGCAGTCCTCACGGGGGAGCGGCAGATACGCAGTATTTT. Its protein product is CASSPHGGAADTQYF.

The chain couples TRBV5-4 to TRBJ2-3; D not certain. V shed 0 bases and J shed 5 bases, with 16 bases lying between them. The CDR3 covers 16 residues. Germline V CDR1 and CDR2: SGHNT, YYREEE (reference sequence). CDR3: CASSLDVVGNRDTQYF. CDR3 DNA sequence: TGTGCCAGCAGCTTGGACGTAGTGGGGAATCGAGATACGCAGTATTTT.

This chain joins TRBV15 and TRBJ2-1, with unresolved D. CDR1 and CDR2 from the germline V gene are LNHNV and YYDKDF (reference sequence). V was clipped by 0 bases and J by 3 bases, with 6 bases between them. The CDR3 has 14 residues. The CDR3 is CATSRDSGYNEQFF. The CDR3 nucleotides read TGTGCCACCAGCAGAGATTCGGGCTACAATGAGCAGTTCTTC.

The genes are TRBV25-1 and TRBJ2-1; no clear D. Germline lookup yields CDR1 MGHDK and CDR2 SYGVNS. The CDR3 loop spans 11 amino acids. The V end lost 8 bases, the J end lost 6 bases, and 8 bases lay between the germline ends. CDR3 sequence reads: CASSSLNEQFF. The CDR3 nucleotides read TGTGCCAGCTCTTCACTCAATGAGCAGTTCTTC.

Written as DNA, the CDR3 is TGTGCCAGCAGCTTCTTTCGACGAGAGGAGCAGCCCACAGATACGCAGTATTTT. Protein: CASSFFRREEQPTDTQYF. V and J are TRBV7-2 and TRBJ2-3, with unresolved D. Per the germline V gene, CDR1 is SGHTA and CDR2 is FQGNSA. CDR3 length equals 18 residues. V gave up 3 bases and J gave up 2 bases, with 21 bases separating them.